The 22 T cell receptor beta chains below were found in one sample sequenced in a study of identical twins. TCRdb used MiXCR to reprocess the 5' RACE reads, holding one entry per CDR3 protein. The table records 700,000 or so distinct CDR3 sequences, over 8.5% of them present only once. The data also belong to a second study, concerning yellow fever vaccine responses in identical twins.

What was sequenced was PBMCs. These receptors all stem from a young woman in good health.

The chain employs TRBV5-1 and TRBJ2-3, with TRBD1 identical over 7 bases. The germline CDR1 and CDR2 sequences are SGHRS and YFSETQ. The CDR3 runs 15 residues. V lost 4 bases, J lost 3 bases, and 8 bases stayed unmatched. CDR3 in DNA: TGCGCCAGCAGCACGGTGACAGGGTTGACAGATACGCAGTATTTT. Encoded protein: CASSTVTGLTDTQYF.

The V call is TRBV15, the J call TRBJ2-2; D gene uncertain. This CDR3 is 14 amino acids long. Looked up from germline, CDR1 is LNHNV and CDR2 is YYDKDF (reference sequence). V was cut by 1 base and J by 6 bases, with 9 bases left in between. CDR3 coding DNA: TGTGCCACCAGCAGAGGATACGACTCCGGGGAGCTGTTTTTT. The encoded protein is CATSRGYDSGELFF.

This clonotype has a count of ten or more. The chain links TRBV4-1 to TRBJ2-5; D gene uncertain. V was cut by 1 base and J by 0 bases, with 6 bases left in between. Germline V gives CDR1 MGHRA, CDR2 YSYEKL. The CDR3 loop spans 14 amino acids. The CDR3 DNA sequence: TGCGCCAGCAGCCAAGCGTACAACCAAGAGACCCAGTACTTC. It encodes CASSQAYNQETQYF.

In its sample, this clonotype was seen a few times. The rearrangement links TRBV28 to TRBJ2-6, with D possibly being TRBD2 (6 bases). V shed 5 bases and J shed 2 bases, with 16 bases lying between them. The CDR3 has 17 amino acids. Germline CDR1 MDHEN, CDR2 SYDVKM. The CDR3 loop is CASSPGRTIPGANVLTF. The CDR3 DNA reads TGTGCCAGCAGTCCGGGACGGACTATTCCTGGGGCCAACGTCCTGACTTTC.

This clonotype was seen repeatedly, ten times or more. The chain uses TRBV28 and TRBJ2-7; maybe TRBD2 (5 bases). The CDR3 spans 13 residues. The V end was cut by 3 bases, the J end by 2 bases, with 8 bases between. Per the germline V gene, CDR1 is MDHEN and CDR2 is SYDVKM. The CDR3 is CASSFLGAYEQYF. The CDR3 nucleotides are TGTGCCAGCAGTTTCCTCGGGGCCTACGAGCAGTACTTC.

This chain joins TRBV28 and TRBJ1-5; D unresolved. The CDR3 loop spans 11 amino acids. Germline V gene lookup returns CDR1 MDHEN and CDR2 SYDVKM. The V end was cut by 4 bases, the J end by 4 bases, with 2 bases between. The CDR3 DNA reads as TGTGCCAGCAGTTGGAATCAGCCCCAGCATTTT. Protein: CASSWNQPQHF. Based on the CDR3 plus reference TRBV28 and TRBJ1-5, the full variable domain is DVKVTQSSRYLVKRTGEKVFLECVQDMDHENMFWYRQDPGLGLRLIYFSYDVKMKEKGDIPEGYSVSREKKERFSLILESASTNQTSMYLCASSWNQPQHFGDGTRLSIL.

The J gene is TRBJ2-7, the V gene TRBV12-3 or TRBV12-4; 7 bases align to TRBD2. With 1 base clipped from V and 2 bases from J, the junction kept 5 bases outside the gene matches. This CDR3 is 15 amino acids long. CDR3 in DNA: TGTGCCAGCAGTTTAGGCGGGAGCGATCCCTACGAGCAGTACTTC. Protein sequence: CASSLGGSDPYEQYF.

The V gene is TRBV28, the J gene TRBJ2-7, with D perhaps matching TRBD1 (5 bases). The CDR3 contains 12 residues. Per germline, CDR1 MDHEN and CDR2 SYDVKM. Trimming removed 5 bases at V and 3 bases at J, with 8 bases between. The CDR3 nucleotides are TGTGCCAGCAGTACGGACATCTACGAGCAGTACTTC. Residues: CASSTDIYEQYF.

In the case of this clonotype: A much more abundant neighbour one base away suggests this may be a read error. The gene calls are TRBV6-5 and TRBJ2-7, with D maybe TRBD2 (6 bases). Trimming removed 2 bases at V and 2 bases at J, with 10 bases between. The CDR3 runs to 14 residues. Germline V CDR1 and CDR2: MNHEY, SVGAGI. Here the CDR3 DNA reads TGTGCCAGCAGTTACGGGGGGTCTACCTACGAGCAGTACTTC. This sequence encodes CASSYGGSTYEQYF.

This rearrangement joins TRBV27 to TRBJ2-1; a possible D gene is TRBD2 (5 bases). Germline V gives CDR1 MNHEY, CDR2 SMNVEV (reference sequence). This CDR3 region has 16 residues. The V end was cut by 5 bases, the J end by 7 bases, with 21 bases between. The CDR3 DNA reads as TGTGCCAGCAGTCCAATCCGCGAGGGCCGGTATAATGAGCAGTTCTTC. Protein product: CASSPIREGRYNEQFF.

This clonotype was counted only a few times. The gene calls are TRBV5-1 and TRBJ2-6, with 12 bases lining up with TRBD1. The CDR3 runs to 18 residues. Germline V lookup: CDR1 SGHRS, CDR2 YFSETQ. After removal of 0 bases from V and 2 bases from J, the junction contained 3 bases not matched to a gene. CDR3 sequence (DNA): TGCGCCAGCAGCTTGGGGGGACAGGGGGCTGCTGGGGCCAACGTCCTGACTTTC. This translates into CASSLGGQGAAGANVLTF.

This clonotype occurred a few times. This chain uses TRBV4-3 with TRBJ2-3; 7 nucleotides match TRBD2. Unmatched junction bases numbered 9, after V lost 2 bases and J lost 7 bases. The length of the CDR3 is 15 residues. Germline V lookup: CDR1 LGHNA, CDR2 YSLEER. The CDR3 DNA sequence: TGCGCCAGCAGCCAAAGTGCTAGCGGAACGCATACGCAGTATTTT. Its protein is CASSQSASGTHTQYF.

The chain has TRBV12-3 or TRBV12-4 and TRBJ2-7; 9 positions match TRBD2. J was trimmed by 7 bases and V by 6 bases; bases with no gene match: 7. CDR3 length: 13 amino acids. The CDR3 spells CASRLELAGEQYF. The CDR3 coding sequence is TGTGCCAGCAGGCTCGAACTAGCGGGTGAGCAGTACTTC.

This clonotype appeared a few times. DNA of the CDR3: TGTGCCAGCAGTTACCTGCTGGGGGGTACATCACCCGGGGAGCTGTTTTTT. Its translation is CASSYLLGGTSPGELFF. This chain connects TRBV6-5 to TRBJ2-2; D is perhaps TRBD2 (6 bases). Trimming removed 2 bases at V and 6 bases at J, with 19 bases between. This CDR3 is built from 17 residues. Germline lookup yields CDR1 MNHEY and CDR2 SVGAGI.

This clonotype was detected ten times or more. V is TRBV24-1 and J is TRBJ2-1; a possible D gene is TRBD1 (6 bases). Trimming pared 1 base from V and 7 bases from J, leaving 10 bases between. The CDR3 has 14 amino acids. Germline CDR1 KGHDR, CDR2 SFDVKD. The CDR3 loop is CATSDFPQGNEQFF. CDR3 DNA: TGTGCCACCAGTGATTTCCCCCAGGGGAATGAGCAGTTCTTC.

Here the CDR3 reads CSARQGFRETQYF. The CDR3 region has the DNA TGCAGTGCTAGACAGGGTTTCAGAGAGACCCAGTACTTC. The V call is TRBV20-1, the J call TRBJ2-5; D might be TRBD1 (5 bases). This CDR3 comprises 13 residues. The germline V and J ends were trimmed by 2 bases and 4 bases, with 11 bases remaining between them. The germline CDR1 and CDR2 sequences are DFQATT and SNEGSKA (reference sequence).

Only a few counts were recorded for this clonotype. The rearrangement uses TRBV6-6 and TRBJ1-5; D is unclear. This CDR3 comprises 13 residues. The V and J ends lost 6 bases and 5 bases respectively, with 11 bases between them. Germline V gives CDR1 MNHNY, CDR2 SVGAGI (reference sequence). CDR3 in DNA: TGTGCCAGCAGGCGGCAGGACGATCAGCCCCAGCATTTT. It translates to CASRRQDDQPQHF.

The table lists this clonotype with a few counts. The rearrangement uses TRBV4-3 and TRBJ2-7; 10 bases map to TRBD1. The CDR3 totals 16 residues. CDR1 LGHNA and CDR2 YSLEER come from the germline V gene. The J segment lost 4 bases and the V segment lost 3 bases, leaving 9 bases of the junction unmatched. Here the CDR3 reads CASSQTPDRGGYEQYF. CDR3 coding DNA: TGCGCCAGCAGCCAGACTCCGGACAGGGGGGGTTACGAGCAGTACTTC.

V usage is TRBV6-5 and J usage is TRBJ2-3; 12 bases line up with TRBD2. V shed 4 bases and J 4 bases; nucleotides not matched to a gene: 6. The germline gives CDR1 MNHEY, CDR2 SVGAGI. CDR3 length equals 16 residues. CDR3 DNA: TGTGCCAGCAGTTCTAGCGGGGGGGCAGGTTCAGATACGCAGTATTTT. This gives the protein CASSSSGGAGSDTQYF.

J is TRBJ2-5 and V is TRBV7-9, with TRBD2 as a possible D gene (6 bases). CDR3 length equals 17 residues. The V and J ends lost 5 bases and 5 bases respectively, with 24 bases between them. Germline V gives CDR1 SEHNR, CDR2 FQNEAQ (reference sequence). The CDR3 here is CASSRTLGRPAGETQYF. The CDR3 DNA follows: TGTGCCAGCAGCCGGACTCTGGGACGGCCGGCGGGGGAGACCCAGTACTTC. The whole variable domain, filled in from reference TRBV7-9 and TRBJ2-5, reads DTGVSQNPRHKITKRGQNVTFRCDPISEHNRLYWYRQTLGQGPEFLTYFQNEAQLEKSRLLSDRFSAERPKGSFSTLEIQRTEQGDSAMYLCASSRTLGRPAGETQYFGPGTRLLVL.

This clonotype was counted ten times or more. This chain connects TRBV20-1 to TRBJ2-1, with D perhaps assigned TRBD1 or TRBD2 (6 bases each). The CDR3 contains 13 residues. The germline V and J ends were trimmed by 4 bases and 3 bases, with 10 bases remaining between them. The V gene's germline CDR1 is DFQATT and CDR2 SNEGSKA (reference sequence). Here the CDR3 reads CSANRGLYNEQFF. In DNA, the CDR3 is TGCAGTGCTAACCGGGGGCTCTACAATGAGCAGTTCTTC.

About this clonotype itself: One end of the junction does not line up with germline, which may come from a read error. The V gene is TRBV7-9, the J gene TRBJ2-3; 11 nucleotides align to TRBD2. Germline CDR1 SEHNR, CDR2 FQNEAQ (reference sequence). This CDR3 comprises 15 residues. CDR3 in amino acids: CASSIAGGPPDTQYF. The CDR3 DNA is TGTGCCAGCAGCATAGCGGGGGGGCCCCCAGATACGCAGTATTTT.